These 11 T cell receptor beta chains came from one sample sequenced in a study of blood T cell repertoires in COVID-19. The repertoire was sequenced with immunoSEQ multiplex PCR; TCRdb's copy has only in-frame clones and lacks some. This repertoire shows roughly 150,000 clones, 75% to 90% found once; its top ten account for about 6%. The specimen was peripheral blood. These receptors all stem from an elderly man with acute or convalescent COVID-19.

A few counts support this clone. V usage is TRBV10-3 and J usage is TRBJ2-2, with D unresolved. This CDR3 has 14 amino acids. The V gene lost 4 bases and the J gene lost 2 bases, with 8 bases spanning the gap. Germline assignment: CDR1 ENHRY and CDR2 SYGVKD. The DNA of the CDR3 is TGTGCCATCAGTGGATCAAGCAACACCGGGGAGCTGTTTTTT. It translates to CAISGSSNTGELFF.

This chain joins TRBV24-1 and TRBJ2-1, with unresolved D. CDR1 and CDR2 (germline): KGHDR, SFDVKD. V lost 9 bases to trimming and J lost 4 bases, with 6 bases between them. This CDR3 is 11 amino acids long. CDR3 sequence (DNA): TGTGCCACCGGAGCTTACAATGAGCAGTTCTTC. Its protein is CATGAYNEQFF.

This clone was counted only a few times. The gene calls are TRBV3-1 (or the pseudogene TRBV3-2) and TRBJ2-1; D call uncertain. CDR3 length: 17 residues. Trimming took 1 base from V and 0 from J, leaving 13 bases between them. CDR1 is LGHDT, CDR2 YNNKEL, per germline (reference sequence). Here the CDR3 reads CASSQGQFLGSYNEQFF. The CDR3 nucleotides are TGTGCCAGCAGCCAAGGTCAATTCCTCGGCTCCTACAATGAGCAGTTCTTC.

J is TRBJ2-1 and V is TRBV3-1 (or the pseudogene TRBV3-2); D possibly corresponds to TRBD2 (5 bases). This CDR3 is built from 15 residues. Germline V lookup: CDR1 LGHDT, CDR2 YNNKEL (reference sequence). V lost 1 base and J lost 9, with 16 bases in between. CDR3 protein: CASSQGPLALTEQFF. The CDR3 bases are TGTGCCAGCAGCCAAGGCCCGCTAGCCCTCACTGAGCAGTTCTTC.

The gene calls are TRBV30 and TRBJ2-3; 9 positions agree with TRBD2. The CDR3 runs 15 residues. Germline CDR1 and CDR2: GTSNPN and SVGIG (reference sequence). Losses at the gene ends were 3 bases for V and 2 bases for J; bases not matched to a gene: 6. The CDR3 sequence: CAWSPGLAPTDTQYF. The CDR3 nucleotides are TGTGCCTGGAGCCCCGGACTAGCGCCCACAGATACGCAGTATTTT.

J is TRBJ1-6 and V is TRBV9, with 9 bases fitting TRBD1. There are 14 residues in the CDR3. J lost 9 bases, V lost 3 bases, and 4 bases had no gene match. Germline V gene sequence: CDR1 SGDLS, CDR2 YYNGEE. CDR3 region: CASSETGGSSPLHF. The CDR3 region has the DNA TGTGCCAGCAGCGAGACAGGGGGTAGTTCACCCCTCCACTTT.

CDR3 DNA: TGCAGCACGGCGGGGGGCTGGAACACTGAAGCTTTCTTT. It specifies CSTAGGWNTEAFF. V usage is TRBV29-1 and J usage is TRBJ1-1; tentative D call: TRBD1 (6 bases). The germline V gene encodes CDR1 SQVTM and CDR2 ANQGSEA. This CDR3 spans 13 amino acids. V lost 8 bases to trimming and J lost 1 base, with 14 bases between them.

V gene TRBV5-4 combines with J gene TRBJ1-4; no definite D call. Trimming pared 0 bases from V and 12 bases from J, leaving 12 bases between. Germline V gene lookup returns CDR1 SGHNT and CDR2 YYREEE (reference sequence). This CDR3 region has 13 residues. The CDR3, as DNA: TGTGCCAGCAGCTTGGATGGGTTCGGGGAACTGTTTTTT. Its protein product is CASSLDGFGELFF.

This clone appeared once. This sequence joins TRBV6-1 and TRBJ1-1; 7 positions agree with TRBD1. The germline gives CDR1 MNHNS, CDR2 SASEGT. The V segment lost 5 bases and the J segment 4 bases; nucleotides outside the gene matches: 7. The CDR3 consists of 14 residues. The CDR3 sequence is CASSLRGLGTEAFF. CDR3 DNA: TGTGCCAGCAGTTTAAGGGGGCTGGGCACTGAAGCTTTCTTT.

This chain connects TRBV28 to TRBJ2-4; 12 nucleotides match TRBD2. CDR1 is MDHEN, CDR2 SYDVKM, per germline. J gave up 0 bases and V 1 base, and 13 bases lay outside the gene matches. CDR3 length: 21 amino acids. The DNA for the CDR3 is TGTGCCAGCAGTTTATACGCGACTAGCGGGGGCCCGTTAGGAGCCAAAAACATTCAGTACTTC. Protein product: CASSLYATSGGPLGAKNIQYF.

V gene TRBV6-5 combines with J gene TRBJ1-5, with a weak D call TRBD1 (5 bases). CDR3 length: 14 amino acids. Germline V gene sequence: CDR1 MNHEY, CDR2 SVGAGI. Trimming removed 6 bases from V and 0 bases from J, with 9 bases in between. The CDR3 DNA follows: TGTGCCAGCAGGGGGGGGTATAGCAATCAGCCCCAGCATTTT. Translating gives CASRGGYSNQPQHF.